This entry describes one T cell receptor beta chain. Its antigen is not yet known. Base qualities are missing; no much larger clone stands one base away. Here V drops 4 bases and J drops 3 bases, and the junction holds 8 bases not matched to any gene. Its CDR3 holds 15 amino acids, cysteine through phenylalanine. Kept here is only the CDR3 DNA, which spans 45 bases and is read in frame from base 1. The germline V gene supplies CDR1 SGHRS and CDR2 YFSETQ. The data stem from a study of cytomegalovirus exposure and HLA in healthy donors (dated by TCRdb to the late 2010s). Background on the whole study: An earlier analysis of 587 of the donors reported approximately 260 Gb of sequence data and roughly 120 million unique TCR beta sequences obtained from 150 million to 200 million T cells. Roughly 310 gigabases of sequencing data and tens of millions of unique TCR sequences were included in an early release covering over 600 HLA-typed donors. Among the approximately 420 genotyped donors, around 81% belonged to the genetic ancestry cluster associated with self-reported Caucasian donors. The study aimed to test whether cataloging public T cell receptors could reveal signatures of past pathogen exposure. The study used immunosequencing to profile the T cell repertoires of 600 to 850 subjects and linked those repertoires to cytomegalovirus serostatus. Besides the first cohort of roughly 660 subjects, a separate validation cohort made up of 95 to 150 different subjects was used. To predict cytomegalovirus infection status, the study combined high-throughput TCR immunosequencing, statistical association of individual TCRs with disease status, and machine learning. A later analysis re-analyzed previously published TCR beta repertoires from 666 donors and added high-resolution HLA genotyping to study TCR occurrence patterns. Rather than drawing on any new phenotypic data, the later analysis identified candidate immune exposures from TCR beta sequences and the way those sequences occurred across donors. An earlier analysis of 587 of the donors used high-throughput TCR beta sequencing to judge whether each TCR beta V gene segment behaved as functional or pseudogenic. Alongside the repertoire data, information on donor age, sex, ethnicity and CMV serostatus was compiled. A later genetic analysis used genome-wide SNP genotypes for about three fifths of the 666 donors, treating that subset as a discovery cohort. Every discovery cohort repertoire had been produced on one sequencing platform. Both class I and class II loci were covered by HLA typing, at four-digit resolution. Typing coverage varied by locus: about 620-640 donors for A, B, C, DRB1 and DQB1; more than 500 for DQA1; approximately 610 for DPA1; 450 to 480 for DPB1. Five DR-DQ haplotypes were treated as single units for association and clustering because of strong linkage in the cohort. On average, about 200,000 unique TCR beta nucleotide sequences were sequenced per donor among some 430 genotyped donors of the cohort, with 15% to 20% of those sequences being non-productive.

The cohort consisted of some 670 healthy bone marrow donors. At the time of sampling, every cohort member was nominally healthy, though immune exposures that went unrecorded were likely present. The donor tested CMV seronegative and was one of the 352 seronegative cohort members. Each donor provided a peripheral blood sample, and peripheral blood mononuclear cells were used for TCR beta sequencing. Genomic DNA extraction from the blood cell samples was performed with the Qiagen DNeasy Blood Extraction Kit. On the study overall, not on this receptor specifically: Only TCR beta chains were sequenced in this cohort, and the absence of alpha or paired-chain data limited detectable features. Immune exposure information for the cohort was limited to CMV serostatus. The study listed 164 TCR beta chains as associated with cytomegalovirus. Linkage disequilibrium might explain the correlated functional status among segregating V segments, but an unknown experimental factor could not be excluded. The classifier was reported to diagnose cytomegalovirus status with high specificity and sensitivity in both the original cohort and the validation cohort. In an earlier analysis of some 540 of the donors, most TCR beta V segments appeared in productive rearrangements about 87% or about 30% of the time, broadly matching IMGT annotations. Compared with equally common non-associated chains, HLA-associated TCR beta chains in a later analysis were more clonally expanded and had lower generation probabilities. Seventeen rarely observed V segments, including chromosome 9 orphons, were excluded from the earlier analysis of several hundred of the donors because counts were too low. In a later analysis, several top co-occurrence clusters were reported to appear linked to parvovirus B19, influenza, CMV and Epstein-Barr virus. Across donors, most TCR sequences were observed very rarely, whereas some public TCRs were present in many individuals. When HLA alleles, especially DR and DQ, strongly co-occurred, TCR associations were difficult to assign to individual alleles. In a later analysis, about 16,000 TCR beta sequences were associated with specific HLA alleles at a false discovery rate of 0.05. Compared with the roughly 600-donor mean, donors in an Asian-associated ancestry cluster had fewer N-insertions in productive TCRs, according to a later genetic analysis. An association between a missense DCLRE1C variant and V-gene and J-gene trimming of TCR beta chains was found in a later genetic analysis and replicated in an independent cohort. The authors suggested that the approach could potentially be extended to other disease states and immunological phenotypes. The 87-base-pair reads could not distinguish some IMGT-functional V segments, including TRBV6-2 and TRBV6-3, so those segments were excluded. A cluster of highly shared sequence variants was judged likely to be a technical artifact of the sequencing pipeline. Most CMV-associated TCR beta chains appeared to be HLA-restricted in a later analysis, and the HLA associations seemed to be driven largely by CMV exposure. In a later analysis, the rate of TCR association differed among HLA loci, with DRB1 alleles having the most associated TCRs and HLA-C alleles having the fewest. Presence/absence analyses assumed roughly uniform sequencing depth across donors, an assumption that may not hold. In vitro tests confirmed that three of the cytomegalovirus-associated TCR beta chains recognize cytomegalovirus antigens. A further reported finding was that TCR beta sequences accurately predicted the HLA-A and HLA-B alleles for most subjects in the first cohort. Because HLA typing was missing for some donors at each locus, association tests included only the typed subset.

The library was obtained by the immunoSEQ multiplex PCR assay. A mixture of 60 forward primers for TCR Vbeta segments and 13 reverse primers for TCR Jbeta segments was used in the multiplex PCR. The CDR3 region of rearranged TCR beta genes was amplified from genomic DNA with a multiplex PCR assay. The amplified TCR beta libraries were sequenced on the Illumina HiSeq System as 87-base-pair reads. The original pipeline was this. In a later analysis, 80 million or so unique TCR beta chains were counted across the 650 to 750 repertoires, and roughly 10 million of these chains were shared by at least two donors. To remove PCR and sequencing errors, raw reads were error-corrected and collapsed into unique sequences using a nearest-neighbor algorithm that merged closely related sequences. CDR3 sequences were aligned to IMGT reference sequences to assign V, D and J gene segments. Each retained sequence needed at least a six-nucleotide match to both a V gene segment and a J gene segment. Rearrangements were called productive when the CDR3 lacked stop codons and stayed in frame with V and J; all others were non-productive. Following IMGT convention, CDR3 was defined as the stretch from the second conserved V-encoded cysteine to the conserved J-encoded phenylalanine. In an earlier analysis of around 640 of the donors, sequences lacking an unambiguous match to a single V gene segment were excluded. In an earlier analysis of 450 to 750 of the donors, a V segment was called functional when productive rearrangements were above 56.7%, and segregating when the standard deviation between donors exceeded 5%. A statistical classification framework was built to diagnose cytomegalovirus status from the catalog of TCR beta chain sequences. In a later analysis, TCR nucleotide sequences were compared against IMGT/GENE-DB human TR gene sequences so that V and J genes could be assigned. The TCRdist pipeline was used in a later analysis to assign CDR3 sequences and most-parsimonious VDJ recombination scenarios. In a later analysis, each TCR beta chain was defined by its CDR3 amino acid sequence together with its V-gene family, and reads lacking a unique V-gene family were excluded. In a later analysis, 450 to 600 highly shared, low-generation-probability nucleotide sequences were removed to address suspected cross-contamination and a sequencing artifact. A later analysis calculated a clonal expansion index for each public chain from normalized within-repertoire ranks of inferred template counts. A later analysis computed generation probabilities with a VDJ recombination model fitted to out-of-frame rearrangements, and checked the results against IGoR. A later analysis scored TCR-TCR, TCR-HLA and TCR-CMV co-occurrence with hypergeometric tests, applying a repertoire-size bias correction to TCR pairs. To estimate false discovery rates, a later analysis permuted the HLA or CMV assignments 20 times. In a later analysis, co-occurring TCRs were grouped with DBSCAN, and TCRdist sequence similarity was added when clustering was performed within HLA-allele-positive subsets. For co-occurrence clustering, repertoires with fewer than 30,000 or more than 120,000 public chains were excluded, along with a handful of repertoires with anomalous nucleotide sharing. TCRdb took over this immuneACCESS table, retaining in-frame rearrangements with V and J assigned. Such tables are incomplete; in checked studies, under half of the missing clones stem from an unresolved V gene, and the remainder is unexplained. Clone size and the V and J calls come from that table; the DNA yielded D and trimming. This sample holds roughly 67,000 clones; approximately 78% were observed only once. About 9.6% of the sample goes to the ten largest clones.

This chain is built from TRBV5-1 and TRBJ2-7; TRBD1 lines up with 9 middle nucleotides. This clonotype was sampled from a man aged 35-49 years in good health and CMV-seronegative. The sequencing input was PBMCs. The CDR3 protein is CASSGGAGQGYEQYF. At the DNA level, the sequence is TGCGCCAGCAGCGGGGGGGCGGGACAGGGCTACGAGCAGTACTTC.